These 30 T cell receptor beta chains share one sample of origin, sequenced in a study of CD8 T cells in Susac syndrome. The authors reverse transcribed about 0.5 to 1 ug RNA with random hexamers. TCRdb recomputed calls from the immunoSEQ multiplex PCR reads with MiXCR, one row per CDR3 protein. The table includes 150,000 to 200,000 distinct CDR3 sequences, over 90% detected once. Sequences were obtained from CD4+ T cells from PBMCs. These receptors were collected from a human donor with Susac syndrome.

The genes are TRBV20-1 and TRBJ2-5; no clear D gene. Germline V lookup: CDR1 DFQATT, CDR2 SNEGSKA (reference sequence). The CDR3 sequence is 12 residues long. V lost 6 bases and J 1 base, leaving 9 bases between the germline ends. CDR3 DNA: TGCAGTGCCCCTTTCAGCCAAGAGACCCAGTACTTC. As protein: CSAPFSQETQYF.

The chain links TRBV20-1 to TRBJ1-5, with D possibly being TRBD1 (5 bases). Germline-derived CDR1 and CDR2 are DFQATT and SNEGSKA (reference sequence). The V gene lost 3 bases and the J gene lost 3 bases, with 12 bases spanning the gap. CDR3 size: 14 residues. Here the CDR3 reads CSARSGTPNQPQHF. CDR3 nucleotide sequence: TGCAGTGCTAGGAGTGGGACTCCCAATCAGCCCCAGCATTTT.

The chain recombines TRBV5-1 with TRBJ2-5, with D possibly being TRBD2 (5 bases). The CDR3 runs 12 residues. The V and J ends lost 6 bases and 5 bases respectively, with 11 bases between them. The germline CDR1 and CDR2 sequences are SGHRS and YFSETQ. The CDR3 protein is CASTSERETQYF. CDR3 in DNA: TGCGCCAGCACCAGTGAGCGGGAGACCCAGTACTTC.

The chain is built from TRBV25-1 and TRBJ2-1, with 8 bases that match TRBD1. The germline gives CDR1 MGHDK, CDR2 SYGVNS. The CDR3 runs 17 residues. Losses at the gene ends were 9 bases for V and 4 bases for J; bases not matched to a gene: 17. The CDR3 loop is CASKTRSRTGLYNEQFF. CDR3 nucleotide sequence: TGTGCCAGTAAAACTCGGAGCCGGACAGGGCTTTACAATGAGCAGTTCTTC.

The chain joins TRBV20-1 to TRBJ2-1; 9 bases line up with TRBD1. V lost 4 bases, J lost 1 base, and 8 bases stayed unmatched. The CDR3 consists of 16 residues. Germline values: CDR1 DFQATT, CDR2 SNEGSKA (reference sequence). The CDR3 spells CSATTQGAGSYNEQFF. In DNA form, the CDR3 reads TGCAGTGCTACTACACAGGGGGCGGGGTCCTACAATGAGCAGTTCTTC.

The chain couples TRBV29-1 to TRBJ2-1; no reliable D call. In germline, CDR1 is SQVTM, CDR2 ANQGSEA. Trimming left V 8 bases short and J 7 bases short, with 18 bases between. The length of the CDR3 is 13 residues. The chain's CDR3 is CSIQLFVMNEQFF. The CDR3 DNA sequence: TGCAGCATACAATTATTTGTTATGAATGAGCAGTTCTTC.

V gene TRBV20-1 combines with J gene TRBJ1-2; D remains ambiguous. V dropped 3 bases and J dropped 2 bases, with 10 bases sitting between them. The CDR3 has 13 amino acids. The germline V gene encodes CDR1 DFQATT and CDR2 SNEGSKA (reference sequence). The CDR3 here is CSASGPQNYGYTF. CDR3 coding DNA: TGCAGTGCTAGTGGCCCACAAAACTATGGCTACACCTTC.

This clonotype has a single count. This chain uses TRBV5-1 with TRBJ2-5, with TRBD2 matching 9 bases. Germline V CDR1 and CDR2: SGHRS, YFSETQ. V trimming: 0 bases; J trimming: 4 bases; junction bases outside the gene matches: 7. The CDR3 has 16 amino acids. In DNA, the CDR3 is TGCGCCAGCAGCTTGGCCACAGCGGGAGGAAGAGAGACCCAGTACTTC. This translates into CASSLATAGGRETQYF.

This chain links TRBV30 with TRBJ1-3; possible D gene TRBD1, 5 bases. Germline loops: CDR1 GTSNPN, CDR2 SVGIG (reference sequence). CDR3 size: 14 residues. V was shortened by 3 bases and J by 1 base, with 10 bases between the two germline ends. The CDR3 protein is CAWSPGASGNTIYF. CDR3 nucleotide sequence: TGTGCCTGGAGCCCCGGGGCGTCTGGAAACACCATATATTTT. The complete variable domain, with remaining parts taken from reference TRBV30 and TRBJ1-3, reads SQTIHQWPATLVQPVGSPLSLECTVEGTSNPNLYWYRQAAGRGLQLLFYSVGIGQISSEVPQNLSASRPQDRQFILSSKKLLLSDSGFYLCAWSPGASGNTIYFGEGSWLTVV.

The chain carries TRBV20-1 and TRBJ2-1, with TRBD2 matching over 7 bases. Germline trimming cut 3 bases from V and 4 bases from J; bases unmatched to any gene: 9. The CDR3 totals 15 residues. Germline CDR1 is DFQATT and CDR2 is SNEGSKA (reference sequence). DNA for the CDR3: TGCAGTGCTAGTCGAGGACTAGGCGGGTACAATGAGCAGTTCTTC. Amino acid sequence: CSASRGLGGYNEQFF.

This chain joins TRBV15 and TRBJ2-7, with TRBD2 matching over 8 bases. Germline CDR1 LNHNV, CDR2 YYDKDF (reference sequence). With V trimmed by 6 bases and J by 7 bases, 11 bases remained unmatched. This CDR3 has 14 amino acids. The DNA of the CDR3 is TGTGCCACCAGTACCCAAGCGGGAGCAGGAGAGCAGTACTTC. Translated: CATSTQAGAGEQYF.

The V gene is TRBV7-9, the J gene TRBJ2-1; 7 positions agree with TRBD1. This CDR3 contains 15 residues. Germline CDR1 SEHNR, CDR2 FQNEAQ (reference sequence). The ends lost 10 bases at V and 5 bases at J; junction bases unmatched: 14. CDR3 protein: CATLPRDRANNEQFF. In DNA, the CDR3 is TGTGCCACCCTGCCCCGGGACAGAGCTAACAATGAGCAGTTCTTC.

This clonotype appeared once. The rearrangement links TRBV20-1 to TRBJ2-5; either TRBD1 or TRBD2 may supply D (5 bases each). There are 13 residues in the CDR3. Trimming removed 5 bases from V and 2 bases from J, with 12 bases in between. Germline loops: CDR1 DFQATT, CDR2 SNEGSKA (reference sequence). In nucleotides, the CDR3 is TGCAGTGCTGGCGAGGGACCACAAGAGACCCAGTACTTC. This sequence encodes CSAGEGPQETQYF.

This clonotype was recorded once. The chain recombines TRBV3-1 with TRBJ2-3; 9 positions agree with TRBD2. The CDR3 is 18 residues long. The V and J ends lost 0 bases and 3 bases, in that order; junction bases with no gene match: 10. Germline lookup yields CDR1 LGHDT and CDR2 YNNKEL (reference sequence). The CDR3 region is CASSQDYLAGLYTDTQYF. CDR3 bases: TGTGCCAGCAGCCAAGATTACCTAGCGGGGTTGTATACAGATACGCAGTATTTT.

V is TRBV3-1 and J is TRBJ1-1; D not certain. Trimming removed 1 base at V and 5 bases at J, with 14 bases between. The CDR3 is 15 amino acids. Germline CDR1 and CDR2: LGHDT and YNNKEL (reference sequence). DNA of the CDR3: TGTGCCAGCAGCCAAGGATTGTGGGCGTCGACTGAAGCTTTCTTT. Translation: CASSQGLWASTEAFF.

The genes are TRBV18 and TRBJ2-7; 7 bases agree with TRBD1. CDR1 and CDR2 from the germline V gene are KGHSH and LQKENI. J was trimmed by 5 bases and V by 0 bases; bases with no gene match: 1. CDR3 length: 13 amino acids. The CDR3 DNA reads as TGTGCCAGCTCACCACCAGACAGGGACGAGCAGTACTTC. This encodes CASSPPDRDEQYF.

The rearrangement links TRBV20-1 to TRBJ2-1, with D tentatively TRBD1 (5 bases). Germline values: CDR1 DFQATT, CDR2 SNEGSKA (reference sequence). The V end lost 3 bases, the J end lost 3 bases, and 9 bases lay between the germline ends. This CDR3 comprises 13 residues. The CDR3 is CSARGRNYNEQFF. The CDR3 nucleotides are TGCAGTGCTAGGGGGCGGAACTACAATGAGCAGTTCTTC.

V gene TRBV20-1 combines with J gene TRBJ1-2; D unclear. The V gene lost 0 bases and the J gene lost 6 bases, with 26 bases spanning the gap. Germline CDR1 is DFQATT and CDR2 is SNEGSKA (reference sequence). The CDR3 consists of 18 residues. The CDR3 region has the DNA TGCAGTGCTAGAGATGGCCCGCGATCCCACGTAGAGGGTAATGGCTACACCTTC. Protein product: CSARDGPRSHVEGNGYTF.

The J gene is TRBJ2-5, the V gene TRBV5-4; 9 bases match TRBD2. The germline gives CDR1 SGHNT, CDR2 YYREEE (reference sequence). CDR3 length: 13 amino acids. Trimming took 4 bases from V and 7 from J; bases not matched to a gene: 5. CDR3 loop: CASSPSGKGTQYF. Written as DNA, the CDR3 is TGTGCCAGCAGCCCTAGCGGGAAGGGGACCCAGTACTTC.

J is TRBJ2-7 and V is TRBV3-1; a weak D match, TRBD1 (6 bases). The CDR3 has 15 amino acids. V was clipped by 4 bases and J by 4 bases, with 17 bases between them. Germline V CDR1 and CDR2: LGHDT, YNNKEL (reference sequence). CDR3 sequence (DNA): TGTGCCAGCAGCCTTGATACAGGGCCACTTTACGAGCAGTACTTC. Protein: CASSLDTGPLYEQYF.

The V call is TRBV6-5, the J call TRBJ2-7, with 8 bases matching TRBD2. V lost 0 bases and J lost 7; bases outside the gene matches: 14. Germline V gene lookup returns CDR1 MNHEY and CDR2 SVGAGI. This CDR3 contains 17 residues. The CDR3 DNA follows: TGTGCCAGCAGTTACTCAACTCTCGGGGCGGGAGGATGGGAGCAGTACTTC. Protein sequence: CASSYSTLGAGGWEQYF.

This clonotype was counted once. The chain has TRBV6-5 and TRBJ1-4; 7 positions match TRBD1. J was trimmed by 8 bases and V by 6 bases; bases with no gene match: 9. CDR3 length: 14 residues. Germline V gives CDR1 MNHEY, CDR2 SVGAGI. The CDR3 here is CASRKTGVFEKLFF. The CDR3 region has the DNA TGTGCCAGCAGAAAAACAGGGGTTTTCGAAAAACTGTTTTTT.

This chain joins TRBV6-6 and TRBJ2-7, with 8 bases that match TRBD2. The V segment lost 0 bases and the J segment 6 bases; nucleotides outside the gene matches: 1. This CDR3 is 13 amino acids long. From germline, CDR1 is MNHNY and CDR2 SVGAGI (reference sequence). CDR3 in amino acids: CASSYSSGGEQYF. The CDR3, as DNA: TGTGCCAGCAGTTACTCGAGCGGGGGCGAGCAGTACTTC.

V gene TRBV5-4 combines with J gene TRBJ2-3; D not certain. V was pared by 0 bases and J by 6 bases, with 5 bases between. CDR1 is SGHNT and CDR2 is YYREEE in the germline V gene (reference sequence). This CDR3 contains 12 residues. The CDR3 coding sequence is TGTGCCAGCAGCTTGGACTCGGATACGCAGTATTTT. As protein: CASSLDSDTQYF.

The chain recombines TRBV3-1 with TRBJ1-1; 9 bases line up with TRBD1. The germline V gene has CDR1 LGHDT and CDR2 YNNKEL (reference sequence). Trimming at V came to 4 bases and at J to 3 bases, leaving 6 bases not matched to a gene. The CDR3 runs 15 residues. The CDR3: CASSLSGQGYTEAFF. The CDR3 region has the DNA TGTGCCAGCAGCCTTAGCGGACAGGGGTACACTGAAGCTTTCTTT.

The V call is TRBV3-1, the J call TRBJ1-6; D remains ambiguous. V lost 3 bases and J lost 5, with 11 bases in between. This CDR3 has 15 amino acids. Germline V gene lookup returns CDR1 LGHDT and CDR2 YNNKEL (reference sequence). CDR3 sequence (DNA): TGTGCCAGCAGCCACGCCGGGGAGAATAATTCACCCCTCCACTTT. It translates to CASSHAGENNSPLHF.

The chain combines TRBV12-5 with TRBJ1-2, with D hard to call. The CDR3 spans 12 residues. V was trimmed by 3 bases and J by 7 bases, leaving 9 bases between them. CDR1 is LGHNT and CDR2 is FRNRAP in the germline V gene. CDR3 sequence (DNA): TGTGCTAGTGGTTTTGACTGGGGTGGCTACACCTTC. It is translated as CASGFDWGGYTF.

This sequence joins TRBV6-2 or TRBV6-3 and TRBJ2-7; 7 positions agree with TRBD2. This CDR3 region has 15 residues. Germline V gene sequence: CDR1 MNHEY, CDR2 SVGEGT. The junction had 7 bases not matched to a gene; V was cut back by 1 base and J by 4 bases. CDR3 sequence: CASSYLPAGFYEQYF. The DNA for the CDR3 is TGTGCCAGCAGTTACTTACCAGCGGGATTTTACGAGCAGTACTTC.

The rearrangement links TRBV29-1 to TRBJ2-5, with TRBD1 identical over 7 bases. Trimming at V came to 6 bases and at J to 1 base, leaving 2 bases not matched to a gene. The CDR3 sequence is 12 residues long. Germline V lookup: CDR1 SQVTM, CDR2 ANQGSEA. The CDR3 DNA follows: TGCAGCGTGGGACAGTCCCAAGAGACCCAGTACTTC. Protein sequence: CSVGQSQETQYF.

This chain joins TRBV20-1 and TRBJ2-5; 8 bases line up with TRBD2. Trimming took 0 bases from V and 2 from J; bases not matched to a gene: 8. CDR1 and CDR2 (germline): DFQATT, SNEGSKA (reference sequence). This CDR3 contains 16 residues. CDR3 protein: CSARDLLSGDQETQYF. The CDR3 coding sequence is TGCAGTGCTAGAGATCTACTTAGCGGGGATCAAGAGACCCAGTACTTC.